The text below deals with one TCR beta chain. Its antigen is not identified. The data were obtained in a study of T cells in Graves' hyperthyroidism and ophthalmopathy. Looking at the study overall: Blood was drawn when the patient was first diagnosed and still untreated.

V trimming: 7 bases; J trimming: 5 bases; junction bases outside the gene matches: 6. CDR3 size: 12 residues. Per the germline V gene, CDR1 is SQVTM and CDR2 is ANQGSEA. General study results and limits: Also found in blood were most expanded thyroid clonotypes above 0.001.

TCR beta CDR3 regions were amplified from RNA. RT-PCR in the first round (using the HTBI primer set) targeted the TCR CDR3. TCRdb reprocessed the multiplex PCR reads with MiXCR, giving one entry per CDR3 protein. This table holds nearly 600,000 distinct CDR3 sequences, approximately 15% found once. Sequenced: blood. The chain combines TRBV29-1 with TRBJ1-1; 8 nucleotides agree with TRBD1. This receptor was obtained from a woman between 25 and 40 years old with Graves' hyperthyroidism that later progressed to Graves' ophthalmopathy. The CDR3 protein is CSAGTGPTEAFF. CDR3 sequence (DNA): TGCAGCGCCGGGACAGGCCCAACTGAAGCTTTCTTT.